Described below is a single T cell receptor beta chain sequence and its context. Its antigen is currently unknown. These data are taken from a study of cytomegalovirus exposure and HLA in healthy donors. PCR involved 60 Vbeta and 13 Jbeta primers. Repertoires were generated with immunoSEQ multiplex PCR, while TCRdb's copy carries only in-frame clones and drops some. The sample lists some 110,000 clones; about 72% were seen once. Study-level points and caveats: After further analysis at a later stage, 16,951 TCR beta sequences were associated with HLA alleles at 0.05 false discovery rate.

Trimming left V 5 bases short and J 5 bases short, with 15 bases between. The CDR3 contains 14 residues. Germline V lookup: CDR1 MNHEY, CDR2 SVGAGI. The chain carries TRBV6-5 and TRBJ1-2; D gene uncertain. The specimen was PBMCs. The sequence was obtained from a man in his forties or fifties in good health and CMV-seropositive. The CDR3 DNA reads TGTGCCAGCAGTGAGGCGCGGGTAGGGTATGGCTACACCTTC. It specifies CASSEARVGYGYTF.